Shown below are 27 T cell receptor beta chains from a single sample sequenced in a study of shared clonotypes between healthy human individuals. Here immunoSEQ multiplex PCR was the method, and the copy in TCRdb shows in-frame clones only, minus some. The table records 1,400,000 or so clones, approximately 98.5% of them present only once. Sequences were obtained from naive CD4+ T cells sorted from blood. As to subset: CD45RA+ positively selected. These receptor sequences come from a man in his thirties or forties in good health.

The chain combines TRBV28 with TRBJ1-2, with D possibly TRBD1 on 5 matching bases. The CDR3 length is 13 residues. Germline V gives CDR1 MDHEN, CDR2 SYDVKM. Trimming removed 6 bases at V and 4 bases at J, with 12 bases between. The CDR3 DNA reads TGTGCCAGCAGCCCCGTCAGGGTCTATGGCTACACCTTC. It translates to CASSPVRVYGYTF.

The gene calls are TRBV28 and TRBJ1-3, with 7 bases that match TRBD1. This CDR3 has 16 residues. Germline values: CDR1 MDHEN, CDR2 SYDVKM. V lost 6 bases, J lost 2 bases, and 10 bases stayed unmatched. CDR3 DNA sequence: TGTGCCAGCAGCTCCGTTAGGGGGCTGACTGGAAACACCATATATTTT. Protein sequence: CASSSVRGLTGNTIYF. The variable domain in full, with the rest retrieved from reference TRBV28 and TRBJ1-3, is DVKVTQSSRYLVKRTGEKVFLECVQDMDHENMFWYRQDPGLGLRLIYFSYDVKMKEKGDIPEGYSVSREKKERFSLILESASTNQTSMYLCASSSVRGLTGNTIYFGEGSWLTVV.

The J gene is TRBJ2-7, the V gene TRBV7-9; 11 bases align to TRBD2. CDR3 size: 14 residues. CDR1 is SEHNR and CDR2 is FQNEAQ in the germline V gene (reference sequence). V was clipped by 5 bases and J by 2 bases; unmatched bases: 2. The CDR3 loop reads CASSTGLAAYEQYF. The CDR3 coding sequence is TGTGCCAGCAGCACGGGACTAGCGGCCTACGAGCAGTACTTC.

This chain joins TRBV2 and TRBJ2-7; D unclear. With 6 bases removed from V and 0 bases from J, the gap between germline ends came to 9 bases. Germline CDR1 reads SNHLY; CDR2 reads FYNNEI. The CDR3 sequence is 13 residues long. As DNA, the CDR3 is TGTGCCAGCAGGAAGTCTAGCTCCTACGAGCAGTACTTC. Its protein product is CASRKSSSYEQYF.

The CDR3: CASSLSTSGRTVYEQYF. The DNA for the CDR3 is TGTGCCAGCAGCCTATCGACTAGCGGGAGGACGGTCTACGAGCAGTACTTC. The gene calls are TRBV2 and TRBJ2-7; 13 bases agree with TRBD2. Germline trimming cut 6 bases from V and 3 bases from J; bases unmatched to any gene: 11. The CDR3 is 17 amino acids. Looked up from germline, CDR1 is SNHLY and CDR2 is FYNNEI.

V gene TRBV2 combines with J gene TRBJ1-2; tentative D call: TRBD1 (5 bases). From germline, CDR1 is SNHLY and CDR2 FYNNEI. Trimming took off 8 bases at V and 4 bases at J, with 14 bases between the two ends. The CDR3 is 13 residues long. The CDR3 sequence: CASVQETVYGYTF. The CDR3 DNA sequence: TGTGCCAGCGTGCAGGAGACAGTCTATGGCTACACCTTC.

This chain joins TRBV19 and TRBJ1-5, with 7 bases aligning to TRBD1. V lost 6 bases and J lost 0; bases outside the gene matches: 5. The CDR3 is made up of 15 amino acids. Germline values: CDR1 LNHDA, CDR2 SQIVND (reference sequence). DNA of the CDR3: TGTGCCAGTAGCGACGGGACAGCTAGCAATCAGCCCCAGCATTTT. Protein product: CASSDGTASNQPQHF.

This chain connects TRBV18 to TRBJ2-3; D is perhaps TRBD1 (6 bases). The CDR3 sequence is 16 residues long. The germline gives CDR1 KGHSH, CDR2 LQKENI. V gave up 3 bases and J gave up 3 bases, with 16 bases separating them. CDR3 bases: TGTGCCAGCTCACCTGCGATAGGGACAAGGACAGATACGCAGTATTTT. This encodes CASSPAIGTRTDTQYF.

This chain joins TRBV5-5 and TRBJ2-1, with 7 bases identical to TRBD2. The CDR3 has 17 residues. After removal of 4 bases from V and 4 bases from J, the junction contained 14 bases not matched to a gene. The germline CDR1 and CDR2 sequences are SGHKS and YYEKEE (reference sequence). For the CDR3, the DNA is TGTGCCAGCAGCCCACACCAGCGGGGTATACGGTACAATGAGCAGTTCTTC. Translated: CASSPHQRGIRYNEQFF.

The J gene is TRBJ2-5, the V gene TRBV28; 8 bases are shared with TRBD2. This CDR3 is 15 amino acids long. V trimming: 7 bases; J trimming: 3 bases; junction bases outside the gene matches: 10. The germline V gene has CDR1 MDHEN and CDR2 SYDVKM. The CDR3 DNA sequence: TGTGCCAGCAAACTTTGGACAGCGGGAGAAGAGACCCAGTACTTC. The encoded protein is CASKLWTAGEETQYF.

V gene TRBV28 combines with J gene TRBJ2-7; D is undetermined. Trimming stripped 2 bases from V and 9 bases from J, with 11 bases between. Looked up from germline, CDR1 is MDHEN and CDR2 is SYDVKM. This CDR3 is built from 12 residues. CDR3: CASSLRAALQYF. The CDR3 DNA reads TGTGCCAGCAGTTTAAGGGCAGCCCTGCAGTACTTC. The variable domain in full, with the rest retrieved from reference TRBV28 and TRBJ2-7, is DVKVTQSSRYLVKRTGEKVFLECVQDMDHENMFWYRQDPGLGLRLIYFSYDVKMKEKGDIPEGYSVSREKKERFSLILESASTNQTSMYLCASSLRAALQYFGPGTRLTVT.

The rearrangement links TRBV4-1 to TRBJ1-3, with D tentatively TRBD1 (5 bases). The CDR3 runs 14 residues. Per germline, CDR1 MGHRA and CDR2 YSYEKL. The ends were cut back, 2 bases at V and 2 bases at J, with 7 bases in the middle. CDR3 protein: CASSQPRAGNTIYF. The CDR3 DNA sequence: TGCGCCAGCAGCCAACCCAGGGCTGGAAACACCATATATTTT.

The J gene is TRBJ1-3, the V gene TRBV28; D is unresolved. The CDR3 is 13 residues long. Germline V gives CDR1 MDHEN, CDR2 SYDVKM. Trimming removed 6 bases at V and 2 bases at J, with 8 bases between. CDR3 sequence reads: CASSQSAGNTIYF. CDR3 nucleotides: TGTGCCAGCAGCCAATCCGCTGGAAACACCATATATTTT.

The genes are TRBV7-7 and TRBJ2-1, with no clear D. This CDR3 contains 17 residues. The ends were cut back, 4 bases at V and 3 bases at J, with 19 bases in the middle. Germline V CDR1 and CDR2: SSHAT, FNYEAQ (reference sequence). The CDR3 bases are TGTGCCAGCAGCTCCCGGAAAGACCCATGGGGCTACAATGAGCAGTTCTTC. Amino acids: CASSSRKDPWGYNEQFF.

V usage is TRBV10-2 and J usage is TRBJ2-3; maybe TRBD2 (7 bases). CDR3 length equals 15 residues. Germline V gene lookup returns CDR1 WSHSY and CDR2 SAAADI. V gave up 5 bases and J gave up 1 base, with 13 bases separating them. The CDR3 here is CASSRAGAGTDTQYF. The DNA of the CDR3 is TGCGCCAGCAGTAGGGCGGGGGCGGGCACAGATACGCAGTATTTT.

This clone occurred a few times. The rearrangement uses TRBV27 and TRBJ2-7, with a tentative D call TRBD2 (5 bases). This CDR3 has 14 residues. Germline CDR1 MNHEY, CDR2 SMNVEV (reference sequence). V lost 5 bases to trimming and J lost 4 bases, with 15 bases between them. CDR3 DNA: TGTGCCAGCAGTCCCGGACCGGAGGCGTACGAGCAGTACTTC. Protein: CASSPGPEAYEQYF.

The chain recombines TRBV6-1 with TRBJ2-5, with 12 bases that match TRBD2. The trim removed 4 bases at V and 3 bases at J, leaving 3 bases unmatched. The CDR3 extends over 15 amino acids. Germline V CDR1 and CDR2: MNHNS, SASEGT. The CDR3: CASSVGLAGKETQYF. CDR3 DNA: TGTGCCAGCAGTGTCGGACTAGCGGGAAAAGAGACCCAGTACTTC.

The chain uses TRBV19 and TRBJ2-7; 7 bases are a match to TRBD2. Germline CDR1 is LNHDA and CDR2 is SQIVND (reference sequence). The CDR3 is made up of 15 amino acids. The J segment lost 5 bases and the V segment lost 6 bases, leaving 13 bases of the junction unmatched. CDR3 nucleotides: TGTGCCAGTAGCCCCGGTGGGAGGGTGAGTAACGAGCAGTACTTC. It translates to CASSPGGRVSNEQYF.

In this sample, this clone turned up once. This chain uses TRBV12-5 with TRBJ2-2; 7 bases agree with TRBD2. The CDR3 spans 14 residues. Germline-derived CDR1 and CDR2 are LGHNT and FRNRAP. With 6 bases clipped from V and 8 bases from J, the junction kept 9 bases outside the gene matches. The CDR3 DNA is TGTGCTAGTGGCCCGGACCCAGCGGGAGGGGAGCTGTTTTTT. It encodes CASGPDPAGGELFF. The whole variable domain, filled in from reference TRBV12-5 and TRBJ2-2, reads DARVTQTPRHKVTEMGQEVTMRCQPILGHNTVFWYRQTMMQGLELLAYFRNRAPLDDSGMPKDRFSAEMPDATLATLKIQPSEPRDSAVYFCASGPDPAGGELFFGEGSRLTVL.

The rearrangement links TRBV5-8 to TRBJ1-5; 8 bases agree with TRBD1. Germline trimming cut 2 bases from V and 7 bases from J; bases unmatched to any gene: 8. From germline, CDR1 is SGHTS and CDR2 YDEGEE. The CDR3 consists of 15 residues. CDR3 region: CASSFMDRAEQPQHF. CDR3 sequence (DNA): TGTGCCAGCAGCTTTATGGACAGGGCAGAACAGCCCCAGCATTTT.

The gene calls are TRBV9 and TRBJ2-3, with TRBD2 matching 9 bases. CDR3 size: 16 residues. The germline V gene encodes CDR1 SGDLS and CDR2 YYNGEE. The V segment lost 0 bases and the J segment 4 bases; nucleotides outside the gene matches: 6. CDR3 DNA: TGTGCCAGCAGCGTAGGACCTAGCGGGAACGCAGATACGCAGTATTTT. It encodes CASSVGPSGNADTQYF.

The chain uses TRBV9 and TRBJ2-1; D is possibly TRBD2 (6 bases). With 1 base removed from V and 0 bases from J, the gap between germline ends came to 17 bases. Germline V lookup: CDR1 SGDLS, CDR2 YYNGEE. This CDR3 is 18 amino acids long. Here the CDR3 DNA reads TGTGCCAGCAGCGTACCCACGGGGAGGACTGACTCCTACAATGAGCAGTTCTTC. Protein product: CASSVPTGRTDSYNEQFF.

A single count supports this clone. This specimen includes other DNA sequences encoding the same CDR3. V and J are TRBV29-1 and TRBJ1-3; D unresolved. V was shortened by 3 bases and J by 0 bases, with 12 bases between the two germline ends. The CDR3 has 15 residues. Germline values: CDR1 SQVTM, CDR2 ANQGSEA. CDR3 coding DNA: TGCAGCGTTGAGTCCAGGCTGAGCTCTGGAAACACCATATATTTT. Protein product: CSVESRLSSGNTIYF.

The count of this clone is one. The rearrangement joins TRBV2 to TRBJ2-1, with TRBD1 matching over 7 bases. Germline lookup yields CDR1 SNHLY and CDR2 FYNNEI. The length of the CDR3 is 14 residues. V was clipped by 3 bases and J by 5 bases; unmatched bases: 4. CDR3 nucleotide sequence: TGTGCCAGCAGTGACCGGGACAGAAACAATGAGCAGTTCTTC. Encoded protein: CASSDRDRNNEQFF.

The rearrangement uses TRBV21-1 and TRBJ2-7; the D call in the table, TRBD2, was not verified against the DNA. TRBV21-1 is a pseudogene locus. The CDR3 consists of 18 residues. The CDR3 is CASSKEASSGRFSYEQYF. CDR3 DNA: TGTGCCAGCAGCAAAGAGGCGTCTAGCGGGAGGTTCTCCTACGAGCAGTACTTC.

The chain is built from TRBV19 and TRBJ2-1; D is unresolved. Per the germline V gene, CDR1 is LNHDA and CDR2 is SQIVND (reference sequence). V was clipped by 4 bases and J by 3 bases, with 16 bases between them. The CDR3 is 16 amino acids. The DNA of the CDR3 is TGTGCCAGTAGTAGCCTTTGGGTTAGGGTCTACAATGAGCAGTTCTTC. Translated, it gives CASSSLWVRVYNEQFF.

J is TRBJ1-3 and V is TRBV9; D is unclear. Trimming took off 1 base at V and 1 base at J, with 3 bases between the two ends. The CDR3 runs 13 residues. Germline lookup yields CDR1 SGDLS and CDR2 YYNGEE. The CDR3 region has the DNA TGTGCCAGCAGCGTACATTCTGGAAACACCATATATTTT. It is translated as CASSVHSGNTIYF.